Given below is one TCR beta chain in context. Its antigen is not known. With 5 bases removed from V and 1 base from J, the gap between germline ends came to 9 bases. Germline V lookup: CDR1 SEHNR, CDR2 FQNEAQ (reference sequence). The CDR3 is 14 residues long. The method was immunoSEQ multiplex PCR; TCRdb's version includes in-frame clones alone and lacks a portion of them. The table includes fewer than 120,000 clones, just under 95% detected once. The data are from a study of graft-versus-host responses after intestinal transplantation. Study information: Recipients had multivisceral, liver-intestinal, or isolated intestinal transplants. Uniformly, recipients were administered anti-thymocyte globulin induction with subsequent tacrolimus and steroids for approximately three years. Study-wide findings and caveats: Recipient-marrow GvH clones were detected, some having first appeared in ileum or blood. Allografts of patients with graft-donor T cell macrochimerism showed high graft-versus-host to host-versus-graft clone ratios.

J is TRBJ2-1 and V is TRBV7-9; D is unclear. This specimen was unstimulated CD8+ T cells sorted from spleen or lymph node cells, taken before intestinal transplant. The receptor comes from a human donor who received an intestinal transplant. The CDR3 here is CASSPEMSYNEQFF. DNA for the CDR3: TGTGCCAGCAGCCCCGAGATGTCCTACAATGAGCAGTTCTTC.